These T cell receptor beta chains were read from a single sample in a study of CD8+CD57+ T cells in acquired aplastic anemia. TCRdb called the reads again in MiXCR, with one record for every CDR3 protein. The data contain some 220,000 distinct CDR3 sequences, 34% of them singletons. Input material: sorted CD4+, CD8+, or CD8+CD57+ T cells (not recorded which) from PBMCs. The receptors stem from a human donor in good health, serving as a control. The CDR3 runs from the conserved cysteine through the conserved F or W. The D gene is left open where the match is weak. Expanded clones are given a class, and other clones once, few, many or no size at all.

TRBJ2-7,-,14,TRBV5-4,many,CASSLDQGLYEQYF,TGTGCCAGCAGCTTGGACCAGGGTCTCTACGAGCAGTACTTC
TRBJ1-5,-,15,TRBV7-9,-,CASSSGEGPNQPQHF,TGTGCCAGCAGTTCTGGGGAGGGTCCCAATCAGCCCCAGCATTTT
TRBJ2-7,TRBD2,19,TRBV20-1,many,CSARDIGTSAYSSTYEQYF,TGCAGTGCTAGAGATATCGGGACTAGCGCATACTCGTCTACCTACGAGCAGTACTTC
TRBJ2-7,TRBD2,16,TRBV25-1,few,CASILLRGASTYEQYF,TGTGCCAGCATTCTCTTGCGGGGGGCTAGTACCTACGAGCAGTACTTC
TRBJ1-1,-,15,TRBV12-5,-,CASGLVVGPNTEAFF,TGTGCTAGTGGTTTGGTAGTAGGGCCCAACACTGAAGCTTTCTTT
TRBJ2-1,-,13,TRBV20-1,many,CSARDRRGNEQFF,TGCAGTGCTAGAGATCGGAGGGGCAATGAGCAGTTCTTC
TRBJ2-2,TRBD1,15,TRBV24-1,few,CATARQGLDTGELFF,TGTGCCACCGCTCGACAGGGATTGGACACCGGGGAGCTGTTTTTT
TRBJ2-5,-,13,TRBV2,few,CATSRGREETQYF,TGTGCCACCTCCCGTGGGCGCGAAGAGACCCAGTACTTC
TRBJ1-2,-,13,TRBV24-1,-,CATSTATAYGHTF,TGTGCCACCAGTACGGCGACAGCCTATGGCCACACCTTC
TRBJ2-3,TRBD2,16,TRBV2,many,CASSEGLAGVQGTQYF,TGTGCCAGCAGTGAAGGGCTAGCGGGGGTGCAGGGTACGCAGTATTTT
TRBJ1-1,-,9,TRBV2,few,CASSFEAFF,TGTGCCAGCAGTTTTGAAGCTTTCTTT
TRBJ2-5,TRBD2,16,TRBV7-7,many,CASSSGLAELQETQYF,TGTGCCAGCAGCTCAGGACTAGCGGAGCTCCAAGAGACCCAGTACTTC
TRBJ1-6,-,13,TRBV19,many,CASRVGNNSPLHF,TGTGCCAGTCGTGTAGGGAATAATTCACCCCTCCACTTT
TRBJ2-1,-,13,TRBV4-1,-,CASSQAADNEQFF,TGCGCCAGCAGCCAAGCGGCTGACAATGAGCAGTTCTTC
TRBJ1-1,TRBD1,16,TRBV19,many,CASSNRDRFSWTEAFF,TGTGCCAGTAGTAACCGGGACAGGTTCTCATGGACTGAAGCTTTCTTT
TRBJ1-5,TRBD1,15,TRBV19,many,CASSINRQGLQPQHF,TGTGCCAGTAGTATAAATCGACAGGGGCTTCAGCCCCAGCATTTT
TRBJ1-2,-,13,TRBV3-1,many,CASSQDRGYGYTF,TGTGCCAGCAGCCAAGATCGAGGCTATGGCTACACCTTC
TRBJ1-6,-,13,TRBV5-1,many,CASSSLRDSPLHF,TGCGCCAGCAGCTCTCTTAGAGATTCACCCCTCCACTTT
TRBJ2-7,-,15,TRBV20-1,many,CSARDDRSSSYEQYF,TGCAGTGCTAGGGACGACCGATCCAGCTCCTACGAGCAGTACTTC
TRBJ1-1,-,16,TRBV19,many,CASSIVSGRKNTEAFF,TGTGCCAGTAGTATAGTATCGGGCAGGAAGAACACTGAAGCTTTCTTT
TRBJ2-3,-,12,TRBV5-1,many,CASRQGTDTQYF,TGCGCCAGCAGACAGGGCACAGATACGCAGTATTTT
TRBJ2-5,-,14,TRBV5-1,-,CASSRSSGQETQYF,TGCGCCAGCAGCCGCTCATCGGGGCAAGAGACCCAGTACTTC
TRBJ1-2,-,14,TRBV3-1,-,CASSLRQSGYGYTF,TGTGCCAGCAGCCTAAGACAGAGCGGCTATGGCTACACCTTC
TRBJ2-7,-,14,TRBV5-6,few,CASSLPRQTYEQYF,TGTGCCAGCAGCTTGCCCCGACAGACGTACGAGCAGTACTTC
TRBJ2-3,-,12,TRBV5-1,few,CASSLERDTQYF,TGCGCCAGCAGCTTGGAAAGAGATACGCAGTATTTT
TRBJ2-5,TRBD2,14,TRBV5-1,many,CASSLLAGGETQYF,TGCGCCAGCAGCCTACTAGCGGGGGGGGAGACCCAGTACTTC
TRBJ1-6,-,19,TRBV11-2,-,CASSPGSLAGKPYNSPLHF,TGTGCCAGCAGCCCCGGTAGTCTTGCAGGGAAACCCTATAATTCACCCCTCCACTTT
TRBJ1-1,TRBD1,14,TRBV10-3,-,CASSPGTANTEAFF,TGTGCCAGCAGTCCCGGGACAGCGAACACTGAAGCTTTCTTT
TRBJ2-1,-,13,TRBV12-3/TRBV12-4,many,CASSFPGLNEQFF,TGTGCCAGCAGTTTTCCCGGACTAAATGAGCAGTTCTTC
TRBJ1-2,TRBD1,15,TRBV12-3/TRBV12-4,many,CASSSFGTGNYGYTF,TGTGCCAGCAGTTCGTTTGGGACAGGGAACTATGGCTACACCTTC
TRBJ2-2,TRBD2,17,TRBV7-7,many,CALGLAGTYTNTGELFF,TGTGCCCTAGGACTAGCGGGGACTTACACCAACACCGGGGAGCTGTTTTTT
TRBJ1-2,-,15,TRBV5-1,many,CASSLEGIAGYGYTF,TGCGCCAGCAGCTTGGAAGGGATCGCGGGCTATGGCTACACCTTC
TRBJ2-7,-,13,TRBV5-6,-,CASSLQSSYEQYF,TGTGCCAGCAGCTTACAGAGCTCCTACGAGCAGTACTTC
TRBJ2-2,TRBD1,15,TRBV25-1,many,CASSSGTGNTGELFF,TGTGCCAGCAGCTCCGGGACAGGGAACACCGGGGAGCTGTTTTTT
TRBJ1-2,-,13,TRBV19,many,CASSRGSYYGYTF,TGTGCCAGTAGTCGGGGCAGCTACTATGGCTACACCTTC